The 30 T cell receptor beta chains given below trace back to one sample, sequenced in a study of T cell responses to AZD1222 COVID-19 vaccine. Only in-frame clones appear in the TCRdb table, and some are missing; sequencing was by immunoSEQ multiplex PCR. The profile shows under 200,000 clones, under 95% of them singletons. The specimen comprised peripheral blood, sampled 28 days after the second AZD1222 dose. All receptors derive from an adult who received the AZD1222 COVID-19 vaccine.

The V gene is TRBV7-2, the J gene TRBJ2-5; 9 bases match TRBD2. The CDR3 runs 15 residues. CDR1 is SGHTA, CDR2 FQGNSA, per germline. V shed 4 bases and J 5 bases; nucleotides not matched to a gene: 8. CDR3 in DNA: TGTGCCAGCAGCTATGGGACTAGCAAGGTTGAGACCCAGTACTTC. Its translation: CASSYGTSKVETQYF.

This chain uses TRBV7-2 with TRBJ1-6; 7 bases are a match to TRBD1. Trimming removed 4 bases from V and 10 bases from J; junction bases left unmatched: 22. The germline gives CDR1 SGHTA, CDR2 FQGNSA. CDR3 length equals 19 residues. The CDR3 loop reads CASSSSSSTGLGLRSPLHF. Here the CDR3 DNA reads TGTGCCAGCAGCTCTTCCTCATCGACAGGGTTGGGGCTGAGATCACCCCTCCACTTT.

The chain uses TRBV4-1 and TRBJ1-2, with no clear D. This CDR3 is built from 16 residues. V gave up 0 bases and J gave up 2 bases, with 13 bases separating them. The germline CDR1 and CDR2 sequences are MGHRA and YSYEKL. The CDR3: CASSQDLGISNYGYTF. DNA for the CDR3: TGCGCCAGCAGCCAAGATCTTGGGATTTCCAACTATGGCTACACCTTC.

This clone was detected only once. This rearrangement joins TRBV28 to TRBJ2-7, with no clear D. CDR1 and CDR2 (germline): MDHEN, SYDVKM. Trimming pared 6 bases from V and 1 base from J, leaving 19 bases between. The length of the CDR3 is 16 residues. CDR3 residues: CASRGQIPRRSYEQYF. CDR3 DNA sequence: TGTGCCAGCAGGGGTCAGATCCCCCGACGGTCCTACGAGCAGTACTTC.

This sequence joins TRBV30 and TRBJ1-2, with unresolved D. Trimming shortened V by 3 bases and J by 5 bases, and 13 bases separated the two germline ends. Germline CDR1 GTSNPN, CDR2 SVGIG (reference sequence). The CDR3 is 13 amino acids. CDR3 sequence: CAWREALRYGYTF. The CDR3 region has the DNA TGTGCCTGGAGGGAGGCACTTAGATATGGCTACACCTTC. Combining the CDR3 with reference TRBV30 and TRBJ1-2 gives the whole variable domain SQTIHQWPATLVQPVGSPLSLECTVEGTSNPNLYWYRQAAGRGLQLLFYSVGIGQISSEVPQNLSASRPQDRQFILSSKKLLLSDSGFYLCAWREALRYGYTFGSGTRLTVV.

This chain connects TRBV7-9 to TRBJ1-3; a possible D gene is TRBD1 (5 bases). In germline, CDR1 is SEHNR, CDR2 FQNEAQ (reference sequence). The CDR3 is 16 residues long. V lost 1 base to trimming and J lost 1 base, with 11 bases between them. Written as DNA, the CDR3 is TGTGCCAGCAGCTTAGGGGTCAGGGAGTCTGGAAACACCATATATTTT. Protein sequence: CASSLGVRESGNTIYF.

The chain carries TRBV10-2 and TRBJ2-5; 10 positions match TRBD2. V lost 8 bases, J lost 3 bases, and 3 bases stayed unmatched. The CDR3 covers 13 residues. The germline V gene encodes CDR1 WSHSY and CDR2 SAAADI. CDR3 in amino acids: CASGLAGEETQYF. The CDR3, as DNA: TGCGCCAGCGGGCTAGCGGGAGAAGAGACCCAGTACTTC.

V is TRBV5-6 and J is TRBJ2-7; 11 nucleotides align to TRBD2. J lost 1 base, V lost 3 bases, and 3 bases had no gene match. CDR1 and CDR2 (germline): SGHDT, YYEEEE. This CDR3 has 15 amino acids. The CDR3 loop is CASSWGLAVSYEQYF. In DNA form, the CDR3 reads TGTGCCAGCAGCTGGGGACTAGCGGTTTCCTACGAGCAGTACTTC.

J is TRBJ1-1 and V is TRBV7-9; 8 bases are shared with TRBD1. This CDR3 region has 17 residues. The germline V gene encodes CDR1 SEHNR and CDR2 FQNEAQ (reference sequence). J gave up 0 bases and V 0 bases, and 6 bases lay outside the gene matches. The CDR3 DNA reads as TGTGCCAGCAGCTTAGCCCCGGACAGGGTGTTGAACACTGAAGCTTTCTTT. It specifies CASSLAPDRVLNTEAFF.

The chain has TRBV5-8 and TRBJ2-3, with TRBD2 matching over 14 bases. V lost 0 bases and J lost 3; bases outside the gene matches: 6. This CDR3 has 18 residues. CDR1 and CDR2 (germline): SGHTS, YDEGEE. CDR3 loop: CASSLARLAGGQTDTQYF. For the CDR3, the DNA is TGTGCCAGCAGCTTGGCGAGACTAGCGGGAGGGCAAACAGATACGCAGTATTTT.

The V call is TRBV19, the J call TRBJ1-5, with no clear D. CDR3 size: 12 residues. The germline V and J ends were trimmed by 7 bases and 4 bases, with 8 bases remaining between them. CDR1 and CDR2 (germline): LNHDA, SQIVND (reference sequence). The CDR3 reads CASNWGNQPQHF. The CDR3 region has the DNA TGTGCCAGTAACTGGGGTAATCAGCCCCAGCATTTT.

The rearrangement joins TRBV2 to TRBJ2-5, with TRBD2 matching over 8 bases. Germline loops: CDR1 SNHLY, CDR2 FYNNEI. The V and J ends lost 7 bases and 2 bases, in that order; junction bases with no gene match: 9. The CDR3 runs 15 residues. This chain's CDR3 is CASKVISGGQETQYF. The CDR3 DNA reads TGTGCCAGCAAAGTTATAAGCGGGGGACAAGAGACCCAGTACTTC.

The chain employs TRBV10-2 and TRBJ1-2; 9 bases align to TRBD1. J lost 5 bases, V lost 2 bases, and 3 bases had no gene match. Germline lookup yields CDR1 WSHSY and CDR2 SAAADI. The CDR3 contains 14 residues. The CDR3 bases are TGCGCCAGCAGTGAGGCGGACAGGGGATATGGCTACACCTTC. This gives the protein CASSEADRGYGYTF.

V is TRBV10-1 and J is TRBJ2-3; 8 positions agree with TRBD1. The junction had 8 bases not matched to a gene; V was cut back by 6 bases and J by 0 bases. CDR1 is WNHNN and CDR2 is SYGVQD in the germline V gene (reference sequence). The CDR3 consists of 16 residues. The CDR3 region has the DNA TGCGCCAGCAGCGGTTCTCGGGACAGGAGCACAGATACGCAGTATTTT. This encodes CASSGSRDRSTDTQYF.

The V gene is TRBV3-1 (or the pseudogene TRBV3-2), the J gene TRBJ1-2; tentatively, D is TRBD1 (5 bases). The CDR3 length is 15 residues. CDR1 is LGHDT and CDR2 is YNNKEL in the germline V gene (reference sequence). Trimming took off 5 bases at V and 3 bases at J, with 16 bases between the two ends. The CDR3 bases are TGTGCCAGCAGCTCGCAGGGCGGTCGGTACTATGGCTACACCTTC. It encodes CASSSQGGRYYGYTF.

The V call is TRBV30, the J call TRBJ2-7; D not certain. The CDR3 length is 16 residues. Per germline, CDR1 GTSNPN and CDR2 SVGIG (reference sequence). V gave up 0 bases and J gave up 0 bases, with 15 bases separating them. The CDR3 loop is CAWSVSWTASSYEQYF. CDR3 nucleotides: TGTGCCTGGAGTGTAAGTTGGACCGCGAGCTCCTACGAGCAGTACTTC.

V is TRBV11-3 and J is TRBJ2-7; 11 positions match TRBD2. The V segment lost 5 bases and the J segment 6 bases; nucleotides outside the gene matches: 6. The V gene's germline CDR1 is SGHNT and CDR2 YENEEA. The length of the CDR3 is 14 residues. CDR3 sequence (DNA): TGTGCCAGCAGCCCGACTAGCGGGATCCCCGAGCAGTACTTC. The encoded protein is CASSPTSGIPEQYF. Full variable domain (rest looked up from reference TRBV11-3 and TRBJ2-7): EAGVVQSPRYKIIEKKQPVAFWCNPISGHNTLYWYLQNLGQGPELLIRYENEEAVDDSQLPKDRFSAERLKGVDSTLKIQPAELGDSAVYLCASSPTSGIPEQYFGPGTRLTVT.

V and J are TRBV19 and TRBJ2-4, with D possibly TRBD2 on 6 matching bases. This CDR3 is 14 amino acids long. Trimming pared 7 bases from V and 0 bases from J, leaving 10 bases between. Germline V gives CDR1 LNHDA, CDR2 SQIVND (reference sequence). CDR3 sequence (DNA): TGTGCCAGTAAGGAGGGGCTAGCCAAAAACATTCAGTACTTC. Its protein product is CASKEGLAKNIQYF.

This clone was picked up one time. The chain carries TRBV10-1 and TRBJ2-7, with D unclear. Deletions cut 3 bases from V and 1 base from J, with 7 bases between. This CDR3 region has 13 residues. Germline lookup yields CDR1 WNHNN and CDR2 SYGVQD (reference sequence). The CDR3 loop is CASSEGPSYEQYF. The CDR3 DNA reads as TGCGCCAGCAGTGAAGGTCCTTCCTACGAGCAGTACTTC.

About this clone itself: Other DNA sequences in the same sample also yield this CDR3. V and J are TRBV6-5 and TRBJ1-2; D is perhaps TRBD1 (5 bases). V shed 0 bases and J shed 7 bases, with 6 bases lying between them. The CDR3 consists of 12 residues. Germline V gives CDR1 MNHEY, CDR2 SVGAGI. The CDR3 region has the DNA TGTGCCAGCAGTTACTCCGGGGGTGGCTACACCTTC. It specifies CASSYSGGGYTF.

This clone came up once. This chain uses TRBV30 with TRBJ2-1, with 9 nucleotides matching TRBD2. The germline gives CDR1 GTSNPN, CDR2 SVGIG (reference sequence). The CDR3 is made up of 15 amino acids. Written as DNA, the CDR3 is TGTGGGGGGGCTAGCGGGGCCTCCTCCTACAATGAGCAGTTCTTC. It codes for CGGASGASSYNEQFF. The full variable domain, with the rest looked up from reference TRBV30 and TRBJ2-1, is SQTIHQWPATLVQPVGSPLSLECTVEGTSNPNLYWYRQAAGRGLQLLFYSVGIGQISSEVPQNLSASRPQDRQFILSSKKLLLSDSGFYLCGGASGASSYNEQFFGPGTRLTVL.

The chain has TRBV15 and TRBJ1-2, with 8 nucleotides matching TRBD1. J was trimmed by 8 bases and V by 0 bases; bases with no gene match: 14. Germline V gene lookup returns CDR1 LNHNV and CDR2 YYDKDF (reference sequence). The CDR3 loop spans 17 amino acids. CDR3 coding DNA: TGTGCCACCAGCAGAGATGTTGCGGGGCAGGGGGCGCGGGGCTACACCTTC. This sequence encodes CATSRDVAGQGARGYTF. Full variable domain (missing parts from reference TRBV15 and TRBJ1-2): DAMVIQNPRYQVTQFGKPVTLSCSQTLNHNVMYWYQQKSSQAPKLLFHYYDKDFNNEADTPDNFQSRRPNTSFCFLDIRSPGLGDTAMYLCATSRDVAGQGARGYTFGSGTRLTVV.

This chain joins TRBV19 and TRBJ1-2, with 8 positions matching TRBD1. V shed 6 bases and J 8 bases; nucleotides not matched to a gene: 8. CDR1 is LNHDA, CDR2 SQIVND, per germline (reference sequence). This CDR3 has 13 amino acids. The CDR3 loop reads CASRMTGVGGYTF. The CDR3 coding sequence is TGTGCCAGTAGGATGACAGGGGTTGGCGGCTACACCTTC.

The rearrangement uses TRBV7-9 and TRBJ2-2, with 13 bases fitting TRBD2. Trimming took 5 bases from V and 5 from J; bases not matched to a gene: 8. Germline assignment: CDR1 SEHNR and CDR2 FQNEAQ (reference sequence). The CDR3 is 17 amino acids. The CDR3 sequence: CASSAPTSGRRTGELFF. As DNA, the CDR3 is TGTGCCAGCAGCGCGCCGACTAGCGGGAGGCGGACCGGGGAGCTGTTTTTT.

The chain links TRBV30 to TRBJ1-1; unclear D gene. This CDR3 has 15 residues. Trimming cost V 5 bases and J 1 base, with 17 bases left between them. The germline gives CDR1 GTSNPN, CDR2 SVGIG (reference sequence). The CDR3 region is CAWVDGSLGNTEAFF. In DNA, the CDR3 is TGTGCCTGGGTTGACGGTTCCCTCGGGAACACTGAAGCTTTCTTT.

J is TRBJ2-7 and V is TRBV6-2 or TRBV6-3; 10 bases match TRBD1. The V gene end was trimmed by 4 bases and the J gene end by 4 bases; junction bases not matched to a gene: 7. Germline V gives CDR1 MNHEY, CDR2 SVGEGT. The CDR3 is 15 amino acids. The CDR3 is CASSSLGQGPYEQYF. In DNA, the CDR3 is TGTGCCAGCAGTTCCCTGGGACAGGGGCCTTACGAGCAGTACTTC.

Points on this clone: An end of the junction differs from the germline gene, which may be a read error. The genes are TRBV27 and TRBJ2-3, with unresolved D. The CDR3 consists of 11 residues. The germline gives CDR1 MNHEY, CDR2 SMNVEV (reference sequence). The CDR3 protein is CLVGGTDTQYF. The CDR3 bases are TGCTTAGTTGGTGGCACAGATACGCAGTATTTT.

This sequence joins TRBV24-1 and TRBJ1-2; D ambiguous. The CDR3 length is 15 residues. Per the germline V gene, CDR1 is KGHDR and CDR2 is SFDVKD. The V end lost 3 bases, the J end lost 7 bases, and 17 bases lay between the germline ends. The CDR3 sequence: CATSDRSTGISGYTF. The CDR3, as DNA: TGTGCCACCAGTGATCGGTCAACCGGAATTTCTGGCTACACCTTC.

The chain employs TRBV2 and TRBJ1-1; D not certain. The length of the CDR3 is 13 residues. The ends were cut back, 8 bases at V and 0 bases at J, with 10 bases in the middle. Germline assignment: CDR1 SNHLY and CDR2 FYNNEI. The CDR3 DNA reads TGTGCCAGCGGCACAGTCATGAACACTGAAGCTTTCTTT. It translates to CASGTVMNTEAFF.

The chain uses TRBV6-5 and TRBJ1-1, with 8 bases lining up with TRBD1. The CDR3 totals 14 residues. Trimming removed 7 bases from V and 4 bases from J; junction bases left unmatched: 8. The V gene's germline CDR1 is MNHEY and CDR2 SVGAGI. Written as DNA, the CDR3 is TGTGCCAGCACTCCACAGGGGGTGGGCACTGAAGCTTTCTTT. Its protein is CASTPQGVGTEAFF.